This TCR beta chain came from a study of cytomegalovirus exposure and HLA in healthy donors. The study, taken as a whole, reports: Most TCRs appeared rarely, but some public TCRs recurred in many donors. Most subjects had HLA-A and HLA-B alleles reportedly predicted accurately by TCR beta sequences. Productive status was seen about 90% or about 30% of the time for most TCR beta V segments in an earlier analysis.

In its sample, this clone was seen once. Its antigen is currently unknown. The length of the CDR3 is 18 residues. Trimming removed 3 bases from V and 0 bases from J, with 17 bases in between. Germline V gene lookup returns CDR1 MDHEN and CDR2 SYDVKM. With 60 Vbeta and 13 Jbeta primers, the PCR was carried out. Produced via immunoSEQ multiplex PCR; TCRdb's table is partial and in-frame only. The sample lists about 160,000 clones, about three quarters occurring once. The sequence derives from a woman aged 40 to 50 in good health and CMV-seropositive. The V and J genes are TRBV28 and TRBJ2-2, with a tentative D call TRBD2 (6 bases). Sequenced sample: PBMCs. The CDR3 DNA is TGTGCCAGCAGTTTCCCCGCGAGCGGGCGCCCGAACACCGGGGAGCTGTTTTTT. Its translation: CASSFPASGRPNTGELFF.